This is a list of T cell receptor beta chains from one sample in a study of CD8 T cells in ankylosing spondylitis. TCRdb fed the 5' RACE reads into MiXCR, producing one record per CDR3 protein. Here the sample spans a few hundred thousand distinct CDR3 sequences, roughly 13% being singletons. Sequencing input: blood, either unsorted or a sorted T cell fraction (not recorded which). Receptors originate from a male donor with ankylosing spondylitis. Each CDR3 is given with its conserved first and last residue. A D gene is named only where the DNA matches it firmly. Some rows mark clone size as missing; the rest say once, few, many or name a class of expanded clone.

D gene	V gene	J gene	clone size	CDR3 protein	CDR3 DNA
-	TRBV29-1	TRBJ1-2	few	CSAPTASNYGYTF	TGCAGCGCTCCGACAGCTTCTAACTATGGCTACACCTTC
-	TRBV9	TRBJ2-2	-	CASSVRVVDTGELFF	TGTGCCAGCAGCGTACGGGTTGTCGACACCGGGGAGCTGTTTTTT
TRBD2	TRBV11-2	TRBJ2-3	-	CASSLPLFTRTSGRLTDTQYF	TGTGCCAGCAGCTTACCCCTGTTCACCCGGACTAGCGGGAGGTTGACAGATACGCAGTATTTT
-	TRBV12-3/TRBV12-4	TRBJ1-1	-	CASSSGTPGRAFF	TGTGCCAGCAGTTCGGGGACACCCGGGAGAGCTTTCTTT
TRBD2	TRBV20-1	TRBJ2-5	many	CSARGGVQETQYF	TGCAGTGCCCGTGGGGGGGTCCAAGAGACCCAGTACTTC
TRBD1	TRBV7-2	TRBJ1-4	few	CASSPRTGGSEKLFF	TGTGCCAGCAGCCCACGGACAGGGGGGTCTGAAAAACTGTTTTTT
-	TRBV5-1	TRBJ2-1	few	CASSLGDEGRQFF	TGCGCCAGCAGCTTGGGGGATGAGGGAAGGCAGTTCTTC
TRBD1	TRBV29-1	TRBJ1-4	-	CSVQGGNEKLFF	TGCAGCGTTCAGGGGGGTAATGAAAAACTGTTTTTT
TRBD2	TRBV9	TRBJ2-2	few	CASSDTSGGTNTGELFF	TGTGCCAGCAGCGACACTAGCGGAGGAACAAACACCGGGGAGCTGTTTTTT
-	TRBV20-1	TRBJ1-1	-	CSASRDPGSEAFF	TGCAGTGCTAGCCGGGATCCCGGGTCTGAAGCTTTCTTT
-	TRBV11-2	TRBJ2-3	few	CASSLDATSDTQYF	TGTGCCAGCAGCTTAGATGCGACTTCGGATACGCAGTATTTT
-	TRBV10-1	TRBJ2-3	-	CASSDGGNTDTQYF	TGCGCCAGCAGTGACGGAGGAAACACAGATACGCAGTATTTT
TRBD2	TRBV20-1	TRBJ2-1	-	CSARDRLLAVPGHNEQFF	TGCAGTGCTAGAGATAGACTACTAGCGGTCCCTGGGCACAATGAGCAGTTCTTC
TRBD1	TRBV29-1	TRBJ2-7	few	CSVHGTGNYEQYF	TGCAGCGTTCATGGGACAGGGAACTACGAGCAGTACTTC
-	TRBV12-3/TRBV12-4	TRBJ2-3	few	CASSLQIGTDTQYF	TGTGCCAGCAGTTTACAGATCGGCACAGATACGCAGTATTTT
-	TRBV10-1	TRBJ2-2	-	CASGGVLNTGELFF	TGCGCCAGTGGTGGGGTGTTAAACACCGGGGAGCTGTTTTTT
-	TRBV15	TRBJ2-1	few	CATSRGGGSGKYNEQFF	TGTGCCACCAGCAGAGGTGGGGGGAGTGGGAAATACAATGAGCAGTTCTTC
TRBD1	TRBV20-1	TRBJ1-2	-	CSARAMTQGNYGYTF	TGCAGTGCTAGAGCTATGACACAGGGGAACTATGGCTACACCTTC
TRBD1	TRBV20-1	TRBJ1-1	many	CSATRDRGGTEAFF	TGCAGTGCTACCAGGGACAGGGGAGGAACTGAAGCTTTCTTT
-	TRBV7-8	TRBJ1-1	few	CASSLEWRTEAFF	TGTGCCAGCAGCTTAGAGTGGAGGACTGAAGCTTTCTTT
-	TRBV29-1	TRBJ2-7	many	CSVQRVGYEQYF	TGCAGCGTTCAGAGGGTGGGGTACGAGCAGTACTTC
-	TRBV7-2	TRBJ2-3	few	CASSKSGTSTDTQYF	TGTGCCAGCAGCAAGAGTGGGACTAGCACAGATACGCAGTATTTT
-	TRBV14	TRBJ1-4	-	CASSKPGTERVKKLFF	TGTGCCAGCAGCAAGCCTGGGACCGAGCGAGTTAAGAAACTGTTTTTT
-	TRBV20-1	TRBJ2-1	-	CSAREGLKAYNEQFF	TGCAGTGCTAGAGAGGGTCTCAAGGCCTACAATGAGCAGTTCTTC